The 8 T cell receptor beta chains in this list originate from one sample, sequenced in a study of T cell repertoires in cytomegalovirus infection. For these receptors, no antigen is known. TCRdb itself ran the reads through MiXCR, one entry per CDR3 protein. The sample records 340,000 or so distinct CDR3 sequences, roughly 25% being singletons. The source was cultured PBMCs, collected from culture after CMV antigen stimulation. These receptors were collected from a human donor in good health (CMV status not recorded). Some clones in this sample may be carry-over from other donors' samples.

The chain recombines TRBV7-9 with TRBJ2-2, with no clear D. Germline lookup yields CDR1 SEHNR and CDR2 FQNEAQ (reference sequence). V was shortened by 5 bases and J by 0 bases, with 13 bases between the two germline ends. This CDR3 has 16 residues. The CDR3 protein is CASSPRAQTNTGELFF. DNA for the CDR3: TGTGCCAGCAGCCCCCGGGCTCAGACGAACACCGGGGAGCTGTTTTTT.

The table lists this clonotype with a few counts. The chain links TRBV20-1 to TRBJ1-6; the match to TRBD1 covers 9 bases. The CDR3 is 13 residues long. The germline CDR1 and CDR2 sequences are DFQATT and SNEGSKA (reference sequence). The chain's CDR3 is CSALGTGNSPLHF. CDR3 nucleotides: TGCAGCGCGTTAGGGACAGGGAATTCACCCCTCCACTTT.

This clonotype was seen at least ten times. CDR3 nucleotides: TGTGCCAGCAGCTTCGGCACCTACAATGAGCAGTTCTTC. Translated: CASSFGTYNEQFF. V gene TRBV7-3 combines with J gene TRBJ2-1; D is unclear. Germline loops: CDR1 SGHTA, CDR2 FQGTGA. The CDR3 sequence is 13 residues long. V lost 3 bases and J lost 2, with 5 bases in between.

This clonotype was picked up a small number of times. This rearrangement joins TRBV27 to TRBJ2-5; 12 nucleotides align to TRBD1. The CDR3 loop spans 16 amino acids. Trimming removed 7 bases from V and 7 bases from J; junction bases left unmatched: 13. Looked up from germline, CDR1 is MNHEY and CDR2 is SMNVEV (reference sequence). This CDR3 is CASIPPGQGASGTQYF. The CDR3 region has the DNA TGTGCCAGCATCCCTCCGGGACAGGGGGCATCGGGGACCCAGTACTTC.

The table lists this clonotype with many counts. The V and J genes are TRBV7-9 and TRBJ1-1; TRBD1 might be the D (5 bases). There are 15 residues in the CDR3. V shed 1 base and J shed 4 bases, with 13 bases lying between them. The V gene's germline CDR1 is SEHNR and CDR2 FQNEAQ (reference sequence). In DNA form, the CDR3 reads TGTGCCAGCAGCTTAGGGGGGGGGGACGGCACTGAAGCTTTCTTT. The encoded protein is CASSLGGGDGTEAFF.

Many counts were recorded for this clonotype. The J gene is TRBJ1-1, the V gene TRBV7-2; D not resolved. The CDR3 is 15 amino acids. Germline CDR1 reads SGHTA; CDR2 reads FQGNSA. Trimming took off 0 bases at V and 0 bases at J, with 8 bases between the two ends. The CDR3 region is CASSLAGNMNTEAFF. Here the CDR3 DNA reads TGTGCCAGCAGCTTAGCAGGGAATATGAACACTGAAGCTTTCTTT.

J is TRBJ1-5 and V is TRBV29-1; 9 bases fit TRBD1. CDR1 is SQVTM, CDR2 ANQGSEA, per germline. Losses at the gene ends were 7 bases for V and 6 bases for J; bases not matched to a gene: 10. The CDR3 totals 14 residues. CDR3 region: CSAETGGGGQPQHF. The CDR3 DNA sequence: TGCAGCGCCGAAACAGGGGGCGGTGGTCAGCCCCAGCATTTT.

J is TRBJ2-3 and V is TRBV19; the match to TRBD2 covers 12 bases. This CDR3 is 15 amino acids long. Unmatched junction bases numbered 1, after V lost 4 bases and J lost 2 bases. Germline V gene lookup returns CDR1 LNHDA and CDR2 SQIVND (reference sequence). CDR3 amino acids: CASSRLAGDTDTQYF. DNA of the CDR3: TGTGCCAGTAGTAGACTAGCGGGGGACACAGATACGCAGTATTTT. Full variable domain (rest looked up from reference TRBV19 and TRBJ2-3): DGGITQSPKYLFRKEGQNVTLSCEQNLNHDAMYWYRQDPGQGLRLIYYSQIVNDFQKGDIAEGYSVSREKKESFPLTVTSAQKNPTAFYLCASSRLAGDTDTQYFGPGTRLTVL.